This is a list of T cell receptor beta chains from one sample in a study of CD8 T cells in Susac syndrome. MiXCR was run by TCRdb on the immunoSEQ multiplex PCR reads, yielding one entry per CDR3 protein. The sample lists 120,000 to 150,000 distinct CDR3 sequences, less than 95% seen once, with 0.075% to 0.1% in the top ten. The sequencing input was CD4+ T cells from PBMCs. The receptor source for this set is a human donor in good health. Both conserved end residues are trimmed from each CDR3.

cdr3_aa: SARAGTSQNIQY
v_call: TRBV20-1
j_call: TRBJ2-4

cdr3_aa: ASSAVSNTGELF
v_call: TRBV9
j_call: TRBJ2-2

cdr3_aa: ASSEGSDVETQY
v_call: TRBV6-1
j_call: TRBJ2-5

cdr3_aa: ASRAGLFLTNEQY
v_call: TRBV12-3/TRBV12-4
j_call: TRBJ2-7

cdr3_aa: ASSAAHREGNQPQH
v_call: TRBV7-6
j_call: TRBJ1-5

cdr3_aa: ASNRGAGANVLT
v_call: TRBV12-3/TRBV12-4
j_call: TRBJ2-6

cdr3_aa: ASSSQSRGQETQY
v_call: TRBV27
j_call: TRBJ2-5

cdr3_aa: ASSRAGGIGGELF
v_call: TRBV4-2
j_call: TRBJ2-2

cdr3_aa: ASSFPTNYGYT
v_call: TRBV5-6
j_call: TRBJ1-2

cdr3_aa: ASRNQGSSEKLF
v_call: TRBV5-1
j_call: TRBJ1-4

cdr3_aa: ASSPGLAGGRYEQY
v_call: TRBV2
j_call: TRBJ2-7

cdr3_aa: ASSQDIGQFMNTEAF
v_call: TRBV3-1
j_call: TRBJ1-1